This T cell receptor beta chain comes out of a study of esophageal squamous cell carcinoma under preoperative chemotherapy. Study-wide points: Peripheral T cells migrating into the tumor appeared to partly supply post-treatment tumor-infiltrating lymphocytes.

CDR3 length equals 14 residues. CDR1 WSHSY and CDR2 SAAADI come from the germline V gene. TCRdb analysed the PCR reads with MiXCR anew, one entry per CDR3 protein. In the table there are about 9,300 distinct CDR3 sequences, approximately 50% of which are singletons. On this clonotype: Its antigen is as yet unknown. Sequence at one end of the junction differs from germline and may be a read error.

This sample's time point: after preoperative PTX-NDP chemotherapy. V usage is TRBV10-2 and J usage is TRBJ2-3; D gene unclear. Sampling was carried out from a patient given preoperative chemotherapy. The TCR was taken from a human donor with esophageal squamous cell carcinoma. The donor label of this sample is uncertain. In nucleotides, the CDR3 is TGCGCCAGCAGCGCTAGGTCCTGGAAAAATACTCAGTATTTT. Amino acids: CASSARSWKNTQYF.